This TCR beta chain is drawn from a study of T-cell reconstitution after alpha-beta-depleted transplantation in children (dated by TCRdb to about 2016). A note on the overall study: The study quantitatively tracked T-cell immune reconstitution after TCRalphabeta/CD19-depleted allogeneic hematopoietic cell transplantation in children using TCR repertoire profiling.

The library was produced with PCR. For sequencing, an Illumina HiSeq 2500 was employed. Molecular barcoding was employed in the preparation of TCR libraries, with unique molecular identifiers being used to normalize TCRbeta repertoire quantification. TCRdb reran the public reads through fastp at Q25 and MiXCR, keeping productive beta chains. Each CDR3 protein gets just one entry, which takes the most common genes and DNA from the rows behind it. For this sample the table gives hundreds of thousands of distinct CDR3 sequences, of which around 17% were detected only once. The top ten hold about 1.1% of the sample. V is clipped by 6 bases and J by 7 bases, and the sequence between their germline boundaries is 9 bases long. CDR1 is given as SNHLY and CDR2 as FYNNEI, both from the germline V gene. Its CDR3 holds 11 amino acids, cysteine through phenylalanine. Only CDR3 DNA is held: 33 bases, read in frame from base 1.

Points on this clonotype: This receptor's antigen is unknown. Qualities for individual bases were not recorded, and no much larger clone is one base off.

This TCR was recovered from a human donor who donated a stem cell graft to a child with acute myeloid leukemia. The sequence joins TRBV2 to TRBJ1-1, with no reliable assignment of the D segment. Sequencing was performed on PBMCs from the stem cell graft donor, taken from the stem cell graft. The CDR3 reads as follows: CASSGPIEAFF. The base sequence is TGTGCCAGCAGCGGACCGATTGAAGCTTTCTTT.